Sequencing of this T cell receptor (beta chain) was carried out in a study of OX40 agonist ivuxolimab in advanced cancers. Study information: Checkpoint inhibitors had been given previously to roughly 40% of patients.

The CDR3 runs 15 residues. The germline gives CDR1 SGHVS, CDR2 FNYEAQ. V was cut by 5 bases and J by 0 bases, with 11 bases left in between. Details on this clone: The antigen is undetermined.

Method: immunoSEQ multiplex PCR; TCRdb's copy keeps in-frame clones and lacks some. In the table there are roughly 97,000 clones, 86% of which are singletons. Overall study findings and caveats: Among the lowest peripheral clonal expansion occurred in 0.1-3.0 mg/kg partial responders. Low normalized T-cell clonal expansion was additionally recorded for some nonresponders.

Baseline, cycle 4 day 1, and cycle 7 day 1 were the blood sampling points. V is TRBV7-6 and J is TRBJ1-5; weak D call: TRBD1 (5 bases). This clonotype was obtained from an adult with an advanced solid tumor such as melanoma, head and neck, liver or kidney cancer. The sequences come from CD4+ or CD8+ T cells sorted from blood, collected in a trial of the OX40 agonist ivuxolimab. The chain's CDR3 is CASSRTGDSNQPQHF. The DNA for the CDR3 is TGTGCCAGCAGCCGCACAGGAGATAGCAATCAGCCCCAGCATTTT.